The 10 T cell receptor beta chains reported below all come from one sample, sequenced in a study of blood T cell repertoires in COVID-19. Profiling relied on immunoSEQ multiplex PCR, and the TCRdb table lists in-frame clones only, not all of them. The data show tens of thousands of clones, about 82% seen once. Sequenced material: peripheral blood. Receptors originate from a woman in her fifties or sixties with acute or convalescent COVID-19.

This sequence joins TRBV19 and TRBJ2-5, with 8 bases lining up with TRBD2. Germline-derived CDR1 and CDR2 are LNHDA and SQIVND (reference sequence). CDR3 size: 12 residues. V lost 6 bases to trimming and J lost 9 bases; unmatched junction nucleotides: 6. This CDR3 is CASSREGKAQYF. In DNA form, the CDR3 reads TGTGCCAGTAGCCGGGAGGGGAAGGCCCAGTACTTC.

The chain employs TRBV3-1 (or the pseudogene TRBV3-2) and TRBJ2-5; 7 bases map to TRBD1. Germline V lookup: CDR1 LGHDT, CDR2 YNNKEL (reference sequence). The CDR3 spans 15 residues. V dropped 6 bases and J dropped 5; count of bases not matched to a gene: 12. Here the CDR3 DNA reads TGTGCCAGCAGATCAACAGGGGCCCCTTGGGAGACCCAGTACTTC. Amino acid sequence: CASRSTGAPWETQYF.

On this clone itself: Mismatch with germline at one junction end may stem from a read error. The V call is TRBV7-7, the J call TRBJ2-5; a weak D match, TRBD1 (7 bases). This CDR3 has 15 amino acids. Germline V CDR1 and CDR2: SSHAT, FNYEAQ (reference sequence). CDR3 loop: CASSERQGGGETQYF. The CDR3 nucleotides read TGTGCTAGCAGCGAAAGACAGGGTGGGGGGGAGACCCAGTACTTC.

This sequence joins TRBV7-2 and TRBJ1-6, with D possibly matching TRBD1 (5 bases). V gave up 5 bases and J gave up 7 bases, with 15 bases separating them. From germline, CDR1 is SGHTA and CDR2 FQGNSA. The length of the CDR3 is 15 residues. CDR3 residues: CASSIPTAPNSPLHF. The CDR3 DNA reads TGTGCCAGCAGCATCCCGACAGCTCCAAATTCACCCCTCCACTTT.

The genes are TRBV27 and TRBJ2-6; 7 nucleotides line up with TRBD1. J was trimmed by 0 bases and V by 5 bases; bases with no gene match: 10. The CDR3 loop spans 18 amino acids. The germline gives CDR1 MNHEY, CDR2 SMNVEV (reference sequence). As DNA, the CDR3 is TGTGCCAGCAGTCCGACAGGGTCTAGGACCTCTGGGGCCAACGTCCTGACTTTC. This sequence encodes CASSPTGSRTSGANVLTF. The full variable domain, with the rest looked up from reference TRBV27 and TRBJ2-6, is EAQVTQNPRYLITVTGKKLTVTCSQNMNHEYMSWYRQDPGLGLRQIYYSMNVEVTDKGDVPEGYKVSRKEKRNFPLILESPSPNQTSLYFCASSPTGSRTSGANVLTFGAGSRLTVL.

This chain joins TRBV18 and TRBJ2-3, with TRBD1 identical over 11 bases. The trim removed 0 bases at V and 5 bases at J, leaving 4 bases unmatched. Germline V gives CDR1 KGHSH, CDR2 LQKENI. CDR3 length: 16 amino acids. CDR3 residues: CASSPPRTGGEDTQYF. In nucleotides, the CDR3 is TGTGCCAGCTCACCACCGAGGACAGGGGGCGAAGATACGCAGTATTTT.

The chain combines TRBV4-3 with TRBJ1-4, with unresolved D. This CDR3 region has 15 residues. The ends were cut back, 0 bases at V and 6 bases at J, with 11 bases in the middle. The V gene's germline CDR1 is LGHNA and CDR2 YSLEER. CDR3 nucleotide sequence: TGCGCCAGCAGCCAAGATCTGGGAGCGGATGAAAAACTGTTTTTT. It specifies CASSQDLGADEKLFF.

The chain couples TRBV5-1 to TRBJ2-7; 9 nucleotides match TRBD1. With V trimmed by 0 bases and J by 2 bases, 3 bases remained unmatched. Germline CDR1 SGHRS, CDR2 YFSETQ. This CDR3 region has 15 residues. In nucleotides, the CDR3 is TGCGCCAGCAGCTTGGCCGGGACAGGGACCTACGAGCAGTACTTC. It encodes CASSLAGTGTYEQYF.

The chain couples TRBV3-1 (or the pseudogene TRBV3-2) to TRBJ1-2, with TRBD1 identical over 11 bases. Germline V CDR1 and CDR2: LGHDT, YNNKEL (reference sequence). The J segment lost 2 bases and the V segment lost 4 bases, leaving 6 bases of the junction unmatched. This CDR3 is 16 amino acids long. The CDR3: CASSLRRDRGNYGYTF. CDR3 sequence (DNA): TGTGCCAGCAGCCTCCGACGGGACAGGGGGAACTATGGCTACACCTTC.

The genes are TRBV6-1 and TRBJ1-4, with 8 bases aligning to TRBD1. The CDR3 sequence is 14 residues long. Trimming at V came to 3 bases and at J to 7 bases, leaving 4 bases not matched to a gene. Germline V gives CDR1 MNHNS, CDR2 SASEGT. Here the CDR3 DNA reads TGTGCCAGCAGTGAGACAGGGGCTGGTGAAAAACTGTTTTTT. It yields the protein CASSETGAGEKLFF.